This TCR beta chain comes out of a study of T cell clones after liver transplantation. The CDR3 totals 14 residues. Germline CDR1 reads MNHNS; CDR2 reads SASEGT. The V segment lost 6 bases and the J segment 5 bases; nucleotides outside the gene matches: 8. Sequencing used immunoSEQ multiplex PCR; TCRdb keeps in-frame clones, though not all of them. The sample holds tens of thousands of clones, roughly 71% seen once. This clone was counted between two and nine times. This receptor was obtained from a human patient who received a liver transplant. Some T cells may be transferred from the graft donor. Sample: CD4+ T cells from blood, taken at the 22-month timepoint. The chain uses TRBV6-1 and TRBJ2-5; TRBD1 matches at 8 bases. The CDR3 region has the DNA TGTGCCAGCAGGATCAGGGGGCGCGGGGAGACCCAGTACTTC. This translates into CASRIRGRGETQYF.